A single sample is the source of the 2 T cell receptor beta chains below, sequenced in a study of T-cell reconstitution after alpha-beta-depleted transplantation in children. Unique molecular identifiers were used to barcode this TCRbeta library. Via MiXCR, TCRdb re-called the PCR reads, giving one row per CDR3 protein. The sample includes about 610,000 distinct CDR3 sequences, over 9.5% of them seen just once. Sequencing was performed on PBMCs from the stem cell graft donor, taken from the stem cell graft. The receptors here all came from a human donor who donated a stem cell graft to a child with acute myeloid leukemia.

The chain joins TRBV6-2 or TRBV6-3 to TRBJ2-2, with unresolved D. Trimming stripped 0 bases from V and 1 base from J, with 9 bases between. This CDR3 has 16 amino acids. The germline CDR1 and CDR2 sequences are MNHEY and SVGEGT. CDR3 coding DNA: TGTGCCAGCAGTTACTCGAGAAGGATGAACACCGGGGAGCTGTTTTTT. This codes for CASSYSRRMNTGELFF.

The chain combines TRBV7-6 with TRBJ2-1; 8 bases fit TRBD2. In germline, CDR1 is SGHVS, CDR2 FNYEAQ. The ends lost 5 bases at V and 2 bases at J; junction bases unmatched: 11. CDR3 length: 17 amino acids. CDR3 sequence: CASSPQVGTRAYNEQFF. The CDR3 DNA follows: TGTGCCAGCAGCCCCCAAGTGGGGACTAGAGCCTACAATGAGCAGTTCTTC.